A single sample is the source of the 6 T cell receptor beta chains below, sequenced in a study of T-cell reconstitution after alpha-beta-depleted transplantation in children. Preparation of the TCRbeta library was carried out with unique molecular identifiers. In TCRdb, the PCR reads were re-called with MiXCR into one record per CDR3 protein. The sample consists of some 120,000 distinct CDR3 sequences, 10% of them appearing once. The specimen was PBMCs, collected before TCRalphabeta/CD19-depleted stem cell transplant. These receptors were obtained from a boy between 2 and 10 years old with acute lymphoblastic leukemia, due to receive a stem cell transplant.

This chain links TRBV5-1 with TRBJ2-5; possible D gene TRBD1, 5 bases. CDR3 length: 16 amino acids. V was pared by 4 bases and J by 2 bases, with 18 bases between. Germline V gene lookup returns CDR1 SGHRS and CDR2 YFSETQ. Here the CDR3 reads CASSPGAGRFQETQYF. In DNA, the CDR3 is TGCGCCAGCAGCCCTGGGGCAGGGCGGTTTCAAGAGACCCAGTACTTC.

This clonotype was seen a handful of times. The chain carries TRBV5-6 and TRBJ1-6; D not certain. The germline CDR1 and CDR2 sequences are SGHDT and YYEEEE. The V gene lost 2 bases and the J gene lost 7 bases, with 10 bases spanning the gap. The CDR3 runs to 14 residues. The DNA for the CDR3 is TGTGCCAGCAGCTTATACCTGGAGAATTCACCCCTCCACTTT. Protein product: CASSLYLENSPLHF.

The genes are TRBV6-6 and TRBJ2-2; D unresolved. The V end lost 7 bases, the J end lost 6 bases, and 12 bases lay between the germline ends. Germline values: CDR1 MNHNY, CDR2 SVGAGI (reference sequence). This CDR3 has 13 amino acids. CDR3: CASIQVLPGELFF. The CDR3, as DNA: TGTGCCAGCATACAAGTCCTTCCCGGGGAGCTGTTTTTT.

This clonotype was recorded at least ten times. The V call is TRBV5-8, the J call TRBJ2-1, with no clear D. V was clipped by 3 bases and J by 0 bases, with 10 bases between them. CDR1 and CDR2 (germline): SGHTS, YDEGEE. The CDR3 consists of 15 residues. The CDR3 spells CASSWGLSSYNEQFF. CDR3 DNA: TGTGCCAGCAGCTGGGGTCTTAGCTCCTACAATGAGCAGTTCTTC. Based on the CDR3 plus reference TRBV5-8 and TRBJ2-1, the full variable domain is EAGVTQSPTHLIKTRGQQATLRCSPISGHTSVYWYQQALGLGLQFLLWYDEGEERNRGNFPPRFSGRQFPNYSSELNVNALELEDSALYLCASSWGLSSYNEQFFGPGTRLTVL.

This clonotype was seen only once. Possible read error: a much larger clone is one base away. The chain recombines TRBV5-1 with TRBJ2-2; D is tentatively TRBD1 or TRBD2 (5 bases each). The germline gives CDR1 SGHRS, CDR2 YFSETQ. V lost 7 bases, J lost 1 base, and 8 bases lay in between. The CDR3 has 13 amino acids. The CDR3 here is CASRDGNTGELFF. CDR3 sequence (DNA): TGCGCCAGCCGGGACGGGAACACCGGGGAGCTGTTTTTT.

This clonotype was seen a few times. V is TRBV12-3 or TRBV12-4 and J is TRBJ2-3, with 14 bases fitting TRBD2. The CDR3 spans 15 residues. V lost 3 bases and J lost 10; bases outside the gene matches: 6. This CDR3 is CASSLGLAGASAQYF. DNA of the CDR3: TGTGCCAGCAGTTTGGGACTAGCGGGAGCCTCGGCGCAGTATTTT.